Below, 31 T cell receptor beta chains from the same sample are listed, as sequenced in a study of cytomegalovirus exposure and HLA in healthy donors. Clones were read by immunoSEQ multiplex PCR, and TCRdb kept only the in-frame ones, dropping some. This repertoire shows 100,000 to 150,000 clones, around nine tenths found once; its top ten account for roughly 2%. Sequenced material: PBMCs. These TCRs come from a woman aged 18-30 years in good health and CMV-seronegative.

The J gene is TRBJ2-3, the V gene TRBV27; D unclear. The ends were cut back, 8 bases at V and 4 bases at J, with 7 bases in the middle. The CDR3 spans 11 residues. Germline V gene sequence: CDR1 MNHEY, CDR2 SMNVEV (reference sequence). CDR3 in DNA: TGTGCCAGCGTTTTCGCAGATACGCAGTATTTT. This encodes CASVFADTQYF.

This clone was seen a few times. CDR3 sequence reads: CASSLEGQAGETQYF. The CDR3 DNA reads as TGTGCCAGCAGTTTGGAAGGGCAAGCGGGAGAGACCCAGTACTTC. The chain couples TRBV28 to TRBJ2-5, with a weak D call TRBD2 (6 bases). Trimming pared 3 bases from V and 4 bases from J, leaving 15 bases between. CDR3 length equals 15 residues. CDR1 and CDR2 (germline): MDHEN, SYDVKM.

The CDR3 DNA reads as TGTGCCATCAAGGGCGACAGCCAGGACGAGCAGTACTTC. It yields the protein CAIKGDSQDEQYF. J is TRBJ2-7 and V is TRBV10-3, with D perhaps TRBD1 (5 bases). Deletions cut 7 bases from V and 5 bases from J, with 15 bases between. Germline CDR1 and CDR2: ENHRY and SYGVKD. The CDR3 has 13 residues.

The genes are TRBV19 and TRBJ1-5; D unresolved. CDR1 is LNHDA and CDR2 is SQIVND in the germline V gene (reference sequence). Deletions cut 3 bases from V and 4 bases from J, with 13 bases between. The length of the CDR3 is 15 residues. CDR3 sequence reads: CASSIGGLRNQPQHF. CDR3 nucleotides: TGTGCCAGTAGTATCGGAGGACTCCGGAATCAGCCCCAGCATTTT.

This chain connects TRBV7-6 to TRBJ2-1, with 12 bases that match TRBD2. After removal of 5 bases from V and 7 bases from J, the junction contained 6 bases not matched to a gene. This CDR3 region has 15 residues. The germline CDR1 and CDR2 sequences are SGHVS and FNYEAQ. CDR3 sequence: CASSPGTSGSNEQFF. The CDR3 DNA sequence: TGTGCCAGCAGCCCCGGGACTAGCGGGTCAAATGAGCAGTTCTTC.

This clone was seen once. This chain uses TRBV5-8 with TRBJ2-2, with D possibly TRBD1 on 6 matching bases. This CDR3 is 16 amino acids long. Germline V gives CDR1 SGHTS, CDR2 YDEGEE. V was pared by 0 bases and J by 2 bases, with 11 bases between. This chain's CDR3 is CASSLGSGTNTGELFF. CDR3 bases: TGTGCCAGCAGCTTGGGCTCCGGGACAAACACCGGGGAGCTGTTTTTT.

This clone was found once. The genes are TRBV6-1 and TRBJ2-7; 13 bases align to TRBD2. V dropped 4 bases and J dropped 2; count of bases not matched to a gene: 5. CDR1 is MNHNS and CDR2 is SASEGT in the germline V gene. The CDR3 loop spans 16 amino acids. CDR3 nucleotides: TGTGCCAGCAGTGGGGGGACTAGCGGGGATCCCTACGAGCAGTACTTC. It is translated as CASSGGTSGDPYEQYF.

As DNA, the CDR3 is TGTGCCAGCAGCTCCTCATGGGGGCGATCGGACGAGCAGTACTTC. It translates to CASSSSWGRSDEQYF. The J gene is TRBJ2-7, the V gene TRBV7-8; weak D call: TRBD1 (6 bases). CDR3 size: 15 residues. V was cut by 4 bases and J by 5 bases, with 18 bases left in between. Germline-derived CDR1 and CDR2 are SGHVS and FQNEAQ.

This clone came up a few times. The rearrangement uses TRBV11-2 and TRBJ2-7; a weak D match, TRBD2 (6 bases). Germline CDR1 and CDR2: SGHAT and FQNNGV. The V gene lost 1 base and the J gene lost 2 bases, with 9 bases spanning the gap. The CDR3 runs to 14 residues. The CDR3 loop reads CASSLVSGAYEQYF. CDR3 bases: TGTGCCAGCAGCTTAGTTAGCGGTGCCTACGAGCAGTACTTC.

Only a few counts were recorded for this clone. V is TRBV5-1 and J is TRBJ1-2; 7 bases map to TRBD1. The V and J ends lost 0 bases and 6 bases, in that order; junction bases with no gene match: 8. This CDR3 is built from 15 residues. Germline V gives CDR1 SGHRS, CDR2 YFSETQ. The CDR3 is CASSLATGTADGYTF. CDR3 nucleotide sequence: TGCGCCAGCAGCTTGGCTACCGGGACAGCGGATGGCTACACCTTC. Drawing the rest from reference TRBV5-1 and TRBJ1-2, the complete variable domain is KAGVTQTPRYLIKTRGQQVTLSCSPISGHRSVSWYQQTPGQGLQFLFEYFSETQRNKGNFPGRFSGRQFSNSRSEMNVSTLELGDSALYLCASSLATGTADGYTFGSGTRLTVV.

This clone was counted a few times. CDR3 protein: CASSLGTGGPGEQYF. CDR3 nucleotide sequence: TGTGCCAGCAGCCTTGGGACGGGAGGGCCGGGCGAGCAGTACTTC. This sequence joins TRBV7-9 and TRBJ2-7; 8 bases line up with TRBD2. Germline V CDR1 and CDR2: SEHNR, FQNEAQ (reference sequence). The CDR3 has 15 residues. The trim removed 5 bases at V and 6 bases at J, leaving 12 bases unmatched. The entire variable domain, with the rest obtained from reference TRBV7-9 and TRBJ2-7, is as follows: DTGVSQNPRHKITKRGQNVTFRCDPISEHNRLYWYRQTLGQGPEFLTYFQNEAQLEKSRLLSDRFSAERPKGSFSTLEIQRTEQGDSAMYLCASSLGTGGPGEQYFGPGTRLTVT.

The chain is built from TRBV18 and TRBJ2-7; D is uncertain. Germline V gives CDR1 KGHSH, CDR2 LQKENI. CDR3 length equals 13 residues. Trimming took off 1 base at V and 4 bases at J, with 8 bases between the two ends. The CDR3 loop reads CASSPLAGYEQYF. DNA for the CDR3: TGTGCCAGCTCACCACTAGCCGGTTACGAGCAGTACTTC.

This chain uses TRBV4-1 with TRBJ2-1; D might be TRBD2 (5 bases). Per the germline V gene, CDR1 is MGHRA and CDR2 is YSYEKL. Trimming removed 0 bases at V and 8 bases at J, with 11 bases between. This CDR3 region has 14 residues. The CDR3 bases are TGCGCCAGCAGCCAAGAGAGGCTAGCCTATGAGCAGTTCTTC. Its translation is CASSQERLAYEQFF.

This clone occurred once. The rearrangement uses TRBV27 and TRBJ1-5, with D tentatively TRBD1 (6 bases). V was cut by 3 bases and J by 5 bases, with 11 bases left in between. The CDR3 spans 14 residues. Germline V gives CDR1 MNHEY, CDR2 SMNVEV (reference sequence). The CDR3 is CASSFARGYQPQHF. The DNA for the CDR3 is TGTGCCAGCAGTTTCGCCAGGGGATATCAGCCCCAGCATTTT.

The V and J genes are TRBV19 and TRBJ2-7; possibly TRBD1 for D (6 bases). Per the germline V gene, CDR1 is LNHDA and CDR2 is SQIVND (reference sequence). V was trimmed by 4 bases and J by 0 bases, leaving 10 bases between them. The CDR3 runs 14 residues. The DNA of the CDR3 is TGTGCCAGTAGTAGGCAGGGGAGCTCCTACGAGCAGTACTTC. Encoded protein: CASSRQGSSYEQYF.

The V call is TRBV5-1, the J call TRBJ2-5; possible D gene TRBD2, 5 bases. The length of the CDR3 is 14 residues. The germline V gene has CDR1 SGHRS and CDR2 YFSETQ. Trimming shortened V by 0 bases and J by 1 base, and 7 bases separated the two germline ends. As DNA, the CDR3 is TGCGCCAGCAGCTTGGCGGGATTCCAAGAGACCCAGTACTTC. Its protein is CASSLAGFQETQYF.

The CDR3 region is CASSLQGLYTGELFF. CDR3 in DNA: TGTGCCAGCAGTCTCCAGGGCCTATACACCGGGGAGCTGTTTTTT. The chain combines TRBV28 with TRBJ2-2, with a weak D call TRBD1 (5 bases). Germline CDR1 MDHEN, CDR2 SYDVKM. This CDR3 comprises 15 residues. Trimming left V 5 bases short and J 3 bases short, with 13 bases between.

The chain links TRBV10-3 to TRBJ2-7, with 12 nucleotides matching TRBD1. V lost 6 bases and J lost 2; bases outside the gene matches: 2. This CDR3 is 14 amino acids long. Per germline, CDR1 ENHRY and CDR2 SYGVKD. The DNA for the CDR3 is TGTGCCATCAGCGGGACAGGGGGCGCCTACGAGCAGTACTTC. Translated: CAISGTGGAYEQYF.

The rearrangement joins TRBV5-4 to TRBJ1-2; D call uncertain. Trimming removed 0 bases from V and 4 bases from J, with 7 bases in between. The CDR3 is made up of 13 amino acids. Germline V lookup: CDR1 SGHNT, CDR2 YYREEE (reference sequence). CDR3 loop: CASSLGGRYGYTF. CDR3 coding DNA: TGTGCCAGCAGCTTGGGCGGCCGCTATGGCTACACCTTC.

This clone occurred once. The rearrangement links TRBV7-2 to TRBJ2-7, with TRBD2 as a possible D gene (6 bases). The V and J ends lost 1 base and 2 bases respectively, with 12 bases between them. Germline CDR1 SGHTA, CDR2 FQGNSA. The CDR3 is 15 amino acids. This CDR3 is CASSLVPTSTYEQYF. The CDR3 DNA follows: TGTGCCAGCAGCTTAGTCCCGACTAGTACCTACGAGCAGTACTTC.

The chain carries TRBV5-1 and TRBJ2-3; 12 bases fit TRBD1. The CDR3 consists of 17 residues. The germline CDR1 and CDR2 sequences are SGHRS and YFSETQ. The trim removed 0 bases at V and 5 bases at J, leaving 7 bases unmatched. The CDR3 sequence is CASSLVGTGGLEDTQYF. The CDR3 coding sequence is TGCGCCAGCAGCTTGGTCGGGACAGGGGGCTTAGAAGATACGCAGTATTTT. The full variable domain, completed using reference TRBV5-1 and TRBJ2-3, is KAGVTQTPRYLIKTRGQQVTLSCSPISGHRSVSWYQQTPGQGLQFLFEYFSETQRNKGNFPGRFSGRQFSNSRSEMNVSTLELGDSALYLCASSLVGTGGLEDTQYFGPGTRLTVL.

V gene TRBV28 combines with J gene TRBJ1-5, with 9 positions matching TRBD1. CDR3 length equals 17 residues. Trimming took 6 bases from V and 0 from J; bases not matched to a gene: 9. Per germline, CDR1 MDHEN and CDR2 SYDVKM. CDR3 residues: CASRPGTGRNSNQPQHF. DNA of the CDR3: TGTGCCAGCAGGCCCGGGACAGGGAGAAATAGCAATCAGCCCCAGCATTTT.

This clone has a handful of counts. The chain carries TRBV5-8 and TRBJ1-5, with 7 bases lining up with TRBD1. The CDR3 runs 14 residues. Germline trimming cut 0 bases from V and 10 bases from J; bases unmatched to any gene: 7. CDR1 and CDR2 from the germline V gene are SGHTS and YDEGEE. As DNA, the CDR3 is TGTGCCAGCAGCTTGGGACAGGGAAGGGCCCCCCAGCATTTT. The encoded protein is CASSLGQGRAPQHF.

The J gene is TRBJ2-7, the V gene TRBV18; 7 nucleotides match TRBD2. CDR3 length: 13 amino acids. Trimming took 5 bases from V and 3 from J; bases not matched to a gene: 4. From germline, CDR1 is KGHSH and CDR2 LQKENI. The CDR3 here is CASSVGGNYEQYF. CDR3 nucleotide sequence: TGTGCCAGCTCAGTGGGAGGGAACTACGAGCAGTACTTC.

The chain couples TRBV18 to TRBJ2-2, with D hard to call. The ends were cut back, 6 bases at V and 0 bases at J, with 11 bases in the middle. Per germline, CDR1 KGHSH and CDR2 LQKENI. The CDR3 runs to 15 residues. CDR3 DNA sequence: TGTGCCAGCTCCCCAACCCGCGCGAACACCGGGGAGCTGTTTTTT. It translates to CASSPTRANTGELFF.

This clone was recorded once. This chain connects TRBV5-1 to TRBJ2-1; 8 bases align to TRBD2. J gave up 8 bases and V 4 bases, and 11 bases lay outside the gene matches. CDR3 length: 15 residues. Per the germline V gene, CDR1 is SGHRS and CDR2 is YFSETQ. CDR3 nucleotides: TGCGCCAGCAGCCCGCCCCGGGAGGGCCTGGATGAGCAGTTCTTC. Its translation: CASSPPREGLDEQFF.

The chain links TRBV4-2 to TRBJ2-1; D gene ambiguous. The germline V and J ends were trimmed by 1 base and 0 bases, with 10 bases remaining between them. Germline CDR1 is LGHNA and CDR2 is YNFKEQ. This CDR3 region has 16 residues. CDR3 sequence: CASSQVLYSSYNEQFF. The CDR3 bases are TGTGCCAGCAGCCAAGTCCTCTACAGCTCCTACAATGAGCAGTTCTTC.

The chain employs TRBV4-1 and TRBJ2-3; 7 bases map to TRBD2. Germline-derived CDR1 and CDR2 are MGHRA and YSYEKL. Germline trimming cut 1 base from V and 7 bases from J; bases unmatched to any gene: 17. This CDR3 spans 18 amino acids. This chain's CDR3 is CASSQGGSRGRLRNTQYF. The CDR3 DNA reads TGCGCCAGCAGCCAAGGGGGGAGTCGCGGGAGACTTCGGAATACGCAGTATTTT.

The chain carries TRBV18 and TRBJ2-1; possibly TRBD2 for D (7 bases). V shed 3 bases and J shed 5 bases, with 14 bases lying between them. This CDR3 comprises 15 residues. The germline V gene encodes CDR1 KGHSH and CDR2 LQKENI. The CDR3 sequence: CASSPPTGRDNEQFF. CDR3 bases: TGTGCCAGCTCACCTCCTACAGGGAGGGACAATGAGCAGTTCTTC.

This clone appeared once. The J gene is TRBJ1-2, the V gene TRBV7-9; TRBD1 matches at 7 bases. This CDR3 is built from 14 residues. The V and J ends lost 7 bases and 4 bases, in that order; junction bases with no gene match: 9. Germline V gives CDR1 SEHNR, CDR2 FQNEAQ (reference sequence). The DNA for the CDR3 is TGTGCCAGCATCAGACAGGGCGTGATCTATGGCTACACCTTC. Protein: CASIRQGVIYGYTF.

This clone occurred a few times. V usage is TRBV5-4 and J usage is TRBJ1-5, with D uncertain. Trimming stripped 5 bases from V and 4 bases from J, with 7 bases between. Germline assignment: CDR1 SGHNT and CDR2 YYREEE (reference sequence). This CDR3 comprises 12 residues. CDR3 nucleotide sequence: TGTGCCAGCAGTGCGGGGAATCAGCCCCAGCATTTT. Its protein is CASSAGNQPQHF.